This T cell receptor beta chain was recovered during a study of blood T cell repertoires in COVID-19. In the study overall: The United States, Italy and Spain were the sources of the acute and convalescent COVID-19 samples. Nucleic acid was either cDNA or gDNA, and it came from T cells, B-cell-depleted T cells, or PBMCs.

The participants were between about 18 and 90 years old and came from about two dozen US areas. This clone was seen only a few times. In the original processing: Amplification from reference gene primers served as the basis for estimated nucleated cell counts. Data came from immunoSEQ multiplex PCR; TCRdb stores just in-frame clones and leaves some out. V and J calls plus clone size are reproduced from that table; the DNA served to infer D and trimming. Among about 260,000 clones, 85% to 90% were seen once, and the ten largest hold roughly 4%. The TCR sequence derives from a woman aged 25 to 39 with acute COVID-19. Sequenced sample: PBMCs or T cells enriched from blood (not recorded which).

Here the CDR3 DNA reads TGTGCCAGCAGCCAAGGACTAGCGGGAGGGCCCCTCTACAATGAGCAGTTCTTC. Its translation: CASSQGLAGGPLYNEQFF. This rearrangement joins TRBV4-2 to TRBJ2-1, with TRBD2 identical over 14 bases. The CDR3 runs 18 residues. V lost 1 base to trimming and J lost 3 bases; unmatched junction nucleotides: 5. Germline V CDR1 and CDR2: LGHNA, YNFKEQ.